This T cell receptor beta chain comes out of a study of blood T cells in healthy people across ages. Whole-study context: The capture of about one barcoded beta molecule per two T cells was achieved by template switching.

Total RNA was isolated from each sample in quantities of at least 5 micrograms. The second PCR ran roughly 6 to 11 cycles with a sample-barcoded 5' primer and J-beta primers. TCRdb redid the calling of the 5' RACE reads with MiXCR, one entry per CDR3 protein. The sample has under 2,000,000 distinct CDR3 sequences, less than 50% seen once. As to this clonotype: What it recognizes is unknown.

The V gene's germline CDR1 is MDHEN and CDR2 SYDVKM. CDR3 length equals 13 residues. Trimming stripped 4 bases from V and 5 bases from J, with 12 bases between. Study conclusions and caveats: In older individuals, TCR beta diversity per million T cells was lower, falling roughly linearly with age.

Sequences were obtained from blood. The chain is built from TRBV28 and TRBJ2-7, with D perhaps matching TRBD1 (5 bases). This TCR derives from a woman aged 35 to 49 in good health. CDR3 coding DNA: TGTGCCAGCAGTTCTGGGGCGCCGGACGAGCAGTACTTC. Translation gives CASSSGAPDEQYF.